Listed below are T cell receptor beta chains from one sample, sequenced in a study. TCRdb re-analysed the multiplex PCR reads in MiXCR, keeping a single row per CDR3 protein. The repertoire holds 1,000 to 1,300 distinct CDR3 sequences, with approximately 0.7% as singletons. Material: Tregs sorted from blood. These receptors were collected from a female donor with breast cancer. CDR3s include the opening cysteine and the closing phenylalanine or tryptophan. Fields, in order: clone size, V gene, J gene, CDR3 protein. Rows give clone size only sometimes, using once, few, many, or a class for an expanded clone.

clone_size: medium-sized; v_call: TRBV12-3/TRBV12-4; j_call: TRBJ1-2; cdr3_aa: CASNGGHGYTF
clone_size: medium-sized; v_call: TRBV12-3/TRBV12-4; j_call: TRBJ1-2; cdr3_aa: CASSLDSRDYGYTF
clone_size: medium-sized; v_call: TRBV12-3/TRBV12-4; j_call: TRBJ1-2; cdr3_aa: CASSSGSHYGYTF
clone_size: medium-sized; v_call: TRBV12-3/TRBV12-4; j_call: TRBJ1-2; cdr3_aa: CASSLARYGYTF
clone_size: medium-sized; v_call: TRBV12-3/TRBV12-4; j_call: TRBJ1-2; cdr3_aa: CASSPGVSYGYTF
clone_size: medium-sized; v_call: TRBV12-3/TRBV12-4; j_call: TRBJ1-2; cdr3_aa: CASSYRTGGNYGYTF
clone_size: medium-sized; v_call: TRBV12-3/TRBV12-4; j_call: TRBJ1-2; cdr3_aa: CASNRDFNYGYTF
clone_size: few; v_call: TRBV12-3/TRBV12-4; j_call: TRBJ1-2; cdr3_aa: CASSRSRQSYGYTF
clone_size: large; v_call: TRBV12-3/TRBV12-4; j_call: TRBJ1-2; cdr3_aa: CASSLEEGYGYTF
clone_size: medium-sized; v_call: TRBV12-3/TRBV12-4; j_call: TRBJ1-2; cdr3_aa: CASSLIASEANYGYTF
clone_size: medium-sized; v_call: TRBV12-3/TRBV12-4; j_call: TRBJ1-2; cdr3_aa: CASSPTGDYGYTF
clone_size: medium-sized; v_call: TRBV12-3/TRBV12-4; j_call: TRBJ1-2; cdr3_aa: CASSSRQGGSYTF
clone_size: medium-sized; v_call: TRBV12-3/TRBV12-4; j_call: TRBJ1-2; cdr3_aa: CASSKIRSGGYTF
clone_size: large; v_call: TRBV12-3/TRBV12-4; j_call: TRBJ1-2; cdr3_aa: CASSFVTGSGYTF
clone_size: medium-sized; v_call: TRBV12-3/TRBV12-4; j_call: TRBJ1-2; cdr3_aa: CASSFSEGSGYTF
clone_size: many; v_call: TRBV12-3/TRBV12-4; j_call: TRBJ1-2; cdr3_aa: CASSLGGHLAYGYTF
clone_size: medium-sized; v_call: TRBV12-3/TRBV12-4; j_call: TRBJ1-2; cdr3_aa: CASTPDRDGYTF
clone_size: medium-sized; v_call: TRBV12-3/TRBV12-4; j_call: TRBJ1-2; cdr3_aa: CATVGIGNSRSPYYGYTF
clone_size: medium-sized; v_call: TRBV12-3/TRBV12-4; j_call: TRBJ1-2; cdr3_aa: CASSTGTGTYGYTF
clone_size: medium-sized; v_call: TRBV12-3/TRBV12-4; j_call: TRBJ1-2; cdr3_aa: CASSFGQNYGYTF
clone_size: medium-sized; v_call: TRBV12-3/TRBV12-4; j_call: TRBJ1-2; cdr3_aa: CASSYASYRVNYGYTF
clone_size: medium-sized; v_call: TRBV12-3/TRBV12-4; j_call: TRBJ1-2; cdr3_aa: CASSPQGTHSHTF
clone_size: medium-sized; v_call: TRBV12-3/TRBV12-4; j_call: TRBJ1-2; cdr3_aa: CASSLSRAGYTF
clone_size: .; v_call: TRBV12-3/TRBV12-4; j_call: TRBJ1-2; cdr3_aa: CASSLAQNGYTF
clone_size: large; v_call: TRBV12-3/TRBV12-4; j_call: TRBJ1-2; cdr3_aa: CASSSSYYGYTF
clone_size: large; v_call: TRBV12-3/TRBV12-4; j_call: TRBJ1-2; cdr3_aa: CASSLTGVTGYTF
clone_size: medium-sized; v_call: TRBV12-3/TRBV12-4; j_call: TRBJ1-2; cdr3_aa: CASTIEWGYGYTF
clone_size: medium-sized; v_call: TRBV12-3/TRBV12-4; j_call: TRBJ1-2; cdr3_aa: CASSLKPHYGYTF